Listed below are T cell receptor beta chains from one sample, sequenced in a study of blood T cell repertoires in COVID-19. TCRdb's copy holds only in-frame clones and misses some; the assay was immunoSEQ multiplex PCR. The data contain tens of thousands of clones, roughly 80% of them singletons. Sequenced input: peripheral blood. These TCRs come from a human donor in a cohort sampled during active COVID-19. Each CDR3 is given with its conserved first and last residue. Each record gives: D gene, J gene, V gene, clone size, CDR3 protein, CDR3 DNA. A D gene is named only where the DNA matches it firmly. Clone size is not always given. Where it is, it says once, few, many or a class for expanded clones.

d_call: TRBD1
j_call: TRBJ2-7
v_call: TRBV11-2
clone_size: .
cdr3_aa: CASSPIRRSNGQGYEQYF
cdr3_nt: TGTGCCAGCAGCCCGATACGGCGCTCTAACGGACAGGGCTACGAGCAGTACTTC

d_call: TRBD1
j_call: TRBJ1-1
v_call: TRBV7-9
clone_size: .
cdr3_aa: CASSGQGDTEAFF
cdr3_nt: TGTGCCAGCAGCGGTCAGGGGGACACTGAAGCTTTCTTT

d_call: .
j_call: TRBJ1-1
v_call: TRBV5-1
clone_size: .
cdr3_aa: CASSLDRVNTEAFF
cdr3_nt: TGCGCCAGCAGCTTGGACAGGGTTAACACTGAAGCTTTCTTT

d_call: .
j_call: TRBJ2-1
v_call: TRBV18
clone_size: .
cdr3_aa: CASSQDTGSYNEQFF
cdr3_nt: TGTGCCAGCTCACAAGACACCGGCTCCTACAATGAGCAGTTCTTC

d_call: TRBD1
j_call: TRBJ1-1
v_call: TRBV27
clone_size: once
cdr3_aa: CASSPGGSHTEAFF
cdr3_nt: TGTGCCAGCAGTCCAGGGGGCTCACACACTGAAGCTTTCTTT

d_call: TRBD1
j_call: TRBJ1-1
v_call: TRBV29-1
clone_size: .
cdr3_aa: CSAGQMNTEAFF
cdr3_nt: TGCAGCGCGGGACAGATGAACACTGAAGCTTTCTTT

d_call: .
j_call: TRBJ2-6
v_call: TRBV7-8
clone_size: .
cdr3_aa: CASSPTRGRQFGANVLTF
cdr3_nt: TGTGCCAGCAGCCCGACAAGGGGGAGACAGTTCGGGGCCAACGTCCTGACTTTC

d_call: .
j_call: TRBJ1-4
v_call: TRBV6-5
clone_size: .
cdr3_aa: CASRNPGEKLFF
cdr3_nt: TGTGCCAGCAGGAACCCGGGGGAAAAACTGTTTTTT

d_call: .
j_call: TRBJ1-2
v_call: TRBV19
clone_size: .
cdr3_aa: CASSEETALYGYTF
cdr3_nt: TGTGCCAGTAGTGAGGAGACAGCCCTCTATGGCTACACCTTC

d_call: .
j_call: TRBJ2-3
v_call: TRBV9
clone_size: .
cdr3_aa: CASSVRVSTDTQYF
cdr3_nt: TGTGCCAGCAGCGTGCGGGTTAGCACAGATACGCAGTATTTT